The T cell receptor beta chain described here comes from a study of human T cells and chemical hapten exposure. Overall study: The patients, most of them female, presented with alopecia areata, totalis or universalis.

Turning to this clonotype: Its antigen remains unidentified.

The V end was cut by 6 bases, the J end by 1 base, with 8 bases between. In germline, CDR1 is SGHVS, CDR2 FQNEAQ. The CDR3 spans 13 residues. From the RACE reads, TCRdb called clonotypes with MiXCR, one entry per CDR3 protein. The sample gives a few hundred thousand distinct CDR3 sequences, about 6% of which show up once; 4.5% to 6% is in the top ten. Time point defined: patch test 2, 6 weeks after DPC sensitization. Documented treatment: therapeutic diphenylcyclopropenone sensitization with weekly scalp DPC. Patches went on only after blood had been drawn each time. Findings and limits, study-wide: With regard to DPC sensitization, TCRs above 1 in 1000 frequency did not change.

The chain combines TRBV7-8 with TRBJ2-3; D is undetermined. The starting material was whole blood, obtained in connection with sensitization to the hapten diphenylcyclopropenone (DPC). The clonotype comes from a woman under 30 with alopecia areata. Some clones in this sample may be carry-over from other donors' samples. Here the CDR3 reads CASRSDGTDTQYF. Here the CDR3 DNA reads TGTGCCAGCAGATCGGACGGCACAGATACGCAGTATTTT.